This T cell receptor beta chain appears in the sequencing data of a study of T cells in Graves' hyperthyroidism and ophthalmopathy. The source material, RNA transcripts, was used to amplify TCR beta CDR3 regions. With the HTBI primer set, the TCR CDR3 went through a first round of RT-PCR. Via MiXCR, TCRdb re-called the multiplex PCR reads, giving one row per CDR3 protein. The sample contains hundreds of thousands of distinct CDR3 sequences, around an eighth of which appear only once. Study-wide results and limits: Most thyroid-expanded clonotypes above 0.001 were also found in blood. The model anticipated ophthalmopathy a median approximately 6.7 months pre-onset.

Trimming pared 5 bases from V and 4 bases from J, leaving 13 bases between. This CDR3 has 13 residues. Germline CDR1 and CDR2: SQVTM and ANQGSEA. This clonotype was detected only a few times. Its antigen is not identified. Subjects with ophthalmopathy showed a Clinical Activity Score no lower than 3, a NOSPECS grade no lower than 4, and a duration shorter than 3 months. Thyroid ultrasound, orbital computed tomography, clinical symptoms, and serum thyroxine and TRAb underpinned diagnoses. Material for sequencing was blood. The sequence came from a middle-aged man with Graves' ophthalmopathy. The chain carries TRBV29-1 and TRBJ2-3, with D perhaps matching TRBD2 (5 bases). In DNA form, the CDR3 reads TGCAGCGTTTTCGCGGGTAAAGCAGATACGCAGTATTTT. This codes for CSVFAGKADTQYF.